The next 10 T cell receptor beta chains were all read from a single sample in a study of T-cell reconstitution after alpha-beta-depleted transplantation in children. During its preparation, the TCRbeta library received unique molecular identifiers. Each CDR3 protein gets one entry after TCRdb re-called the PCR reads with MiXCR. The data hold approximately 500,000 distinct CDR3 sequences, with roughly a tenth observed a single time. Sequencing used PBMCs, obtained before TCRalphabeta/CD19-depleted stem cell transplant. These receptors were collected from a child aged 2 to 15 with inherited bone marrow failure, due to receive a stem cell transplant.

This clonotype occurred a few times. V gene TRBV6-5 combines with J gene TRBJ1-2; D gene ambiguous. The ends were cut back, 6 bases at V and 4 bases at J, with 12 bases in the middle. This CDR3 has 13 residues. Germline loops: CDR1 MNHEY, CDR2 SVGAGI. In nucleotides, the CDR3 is TGTGCCAGCAGAAGCCATATCCTCTATGGCTACACCTTC. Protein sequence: CASRSHILYGYTF.

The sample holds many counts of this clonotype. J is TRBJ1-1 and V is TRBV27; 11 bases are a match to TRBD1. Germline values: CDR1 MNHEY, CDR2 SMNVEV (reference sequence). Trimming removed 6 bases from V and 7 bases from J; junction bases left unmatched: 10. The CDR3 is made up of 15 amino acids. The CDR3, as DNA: TGTGCCAGCAGCCGATCCCCCGGGACAGGGGGTGAAGCTTTCTTT. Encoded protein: CASSRSPGTGGEAFF.

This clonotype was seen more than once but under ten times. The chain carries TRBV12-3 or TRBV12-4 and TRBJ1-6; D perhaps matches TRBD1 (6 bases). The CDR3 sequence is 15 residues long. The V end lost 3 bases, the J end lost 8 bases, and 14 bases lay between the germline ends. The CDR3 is CASSFRTAWDSPLHF. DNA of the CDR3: TGTGCCAGCAGTTTTAGGACAGCCTGGGATTCACCCCTCCACTTT.

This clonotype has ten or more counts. For the CDR3, the DNA is TGTGCCATCAGTGAGCGTAGCGGGAGTCTCTACAATGAGCAGTTCTTC. This encodes CAISERSGSLYNEQFF. The gene calls are TRBV10-3 and TRBJ2-1; 9 bases are shared with TRBD2. The V segment lost 2 bases and the J segment 3 bases; nucleotides outside the gene matches: 5. The CDR3 covers 16 residues. Germline CDR1 is ENHRY and CDR2 is SYGVKD.

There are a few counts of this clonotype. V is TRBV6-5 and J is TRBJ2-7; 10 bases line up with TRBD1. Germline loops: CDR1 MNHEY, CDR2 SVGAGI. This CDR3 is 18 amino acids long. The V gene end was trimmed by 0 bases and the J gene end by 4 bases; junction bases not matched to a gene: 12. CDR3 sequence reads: CASSYSRWGTGDGYEQYF. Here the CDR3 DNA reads TGTGCCAGCAGTTACTCGCGGTGGGGGACAGGGGACGGGTACGAGCAGTACTTC.

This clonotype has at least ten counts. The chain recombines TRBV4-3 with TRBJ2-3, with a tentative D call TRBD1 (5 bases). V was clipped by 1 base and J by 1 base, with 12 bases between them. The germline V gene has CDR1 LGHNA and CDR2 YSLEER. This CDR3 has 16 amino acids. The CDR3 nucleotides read TGCGCCAGCAGCCAAGCTGGCAGGGTCGGCACAGATACGCAGTATTTT. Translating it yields CASSQAGRVGTDTQYF.

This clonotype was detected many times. The CDR3, as DNA: TGCGCCAGCAAGGAACAGACCAACACCGGGGAGCTGTTTTTT. Its translation is CASKEQTNTGELFF. This chain connects TRBV5-1 to TRBJ2-2; unclear D gene. Looked up from germline, CDR1 is SGHRS and CDR2 is YFSETQ. Trimming took 6 bases from V and 2 from J, leaving 11 bases between them. The CDR3 is 14 amino acids.

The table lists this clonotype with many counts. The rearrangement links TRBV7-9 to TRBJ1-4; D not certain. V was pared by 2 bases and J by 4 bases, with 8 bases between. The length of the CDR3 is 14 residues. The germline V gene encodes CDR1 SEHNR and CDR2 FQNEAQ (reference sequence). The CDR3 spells CASSLTAHNEKLFF. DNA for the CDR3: TGTGCCAGCAGCTTAACAGCCCATAATGAAAAACTGTTTTTT.

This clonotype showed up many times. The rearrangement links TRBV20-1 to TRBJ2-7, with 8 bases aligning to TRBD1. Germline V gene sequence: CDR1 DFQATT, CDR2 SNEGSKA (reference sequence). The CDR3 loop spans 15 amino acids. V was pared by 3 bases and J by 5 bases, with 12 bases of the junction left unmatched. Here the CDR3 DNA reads TGCAGTGCTAGTCCCTCAGGGGGCTCCCTCCACGAGCAGTACTTC. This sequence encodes CSASPSGGSLHEQYF.

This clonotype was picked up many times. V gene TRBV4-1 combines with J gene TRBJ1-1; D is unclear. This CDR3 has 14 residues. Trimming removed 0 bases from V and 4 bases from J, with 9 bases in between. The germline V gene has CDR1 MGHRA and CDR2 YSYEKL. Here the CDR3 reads CASSQELRITEAFF. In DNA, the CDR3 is TGCGCCAGCAGCCAAGAGTTGCGTATCACTGAAGCTTTCTTT.